These 25 T cell receptor beta chains share one sample of origin, sequenced in a study of blood T cell repertoires in COVID-19. The table came from immunoSEQ multiplex PCR; TCRdb's copy has only in-frame clones and leaves some out. Seen here are 260,000 or so clones, about 85% observed once, and the top ten hold 2% to 3%. Source material: PBMCs or T cells enriched from blood (not recorded which). These receptors were taken from a woman in her forties or fifties who had recovered from COVID-19.

The DNA for the CDR3 is TGTGCCAGCAGCCCGACGGGGGTAGAGACCCAGTACTTC. Translation: CASSPTGVETQYF. The V call is TRBV7-9, the J call TRBJ2-5; D might be TRBD2 (6 bases). Trimming removed 5 bases from V and 4 bases from J, with 11 bases in between. The CDR3 has 13 residues. Germline V CDR1 and CDR2: SEHNR, FQNEAQ (reference sequence).

V usage is TRBV9 and J usage is TRBJ2-7; 9 nucleotides align to TRBD1. The CDR3 sequence is 14 residues long. V was clipped by 4 bases and J by 5 bases; unmatched bases: 7. CDR1 is SGDLS and CDR2 is YYNGEE in the germline V gene. The DNA for the CDR3 is TGTGCCAGCAGCAGAGGACAGGGGAGGGACGAGCAGTACTTC. This gives the protein CASSRGQGRDEQYF.

The chain couples TRBV5-1 to TRBJ2-1, with TRBD2 matching 13 bases. The trim removed 4 bases at V and 10 bases at J, leaving 8 bases unmatched. The germline gives CDR1 SGHRS, CDR2 YFSETQ. This CDR3 has 15 residues. The CDR3 nucleotides read TGCGCCAGCAGCCCCGGGACTAGCGGGGCTCGGGAGCAGTTCTTC. This sequence encodes CASSPGTSGAREQFF.

V is TRBV30 and J is TRBJ2-7; D may be TRBD1 (7 bases). The CDR3 extends over 15 amino acids. From germline, CDR1 is GTSNPN and CDR2 SVGIG (reference sequence). Trimming shortened V by 3 bases and J by 5 bases, and 20 bases separated the two germline ends. CDR3 amino acids: CAWRHWGDRGHEQYF. The CDR3 coding sequence is TGTGCCTGGAGACACTGGGGGGACAGAGGGCACGAGCAGTACTTC.

This rearrangement joins TRBV18 to TRBJ1-1; TRBD1 is a possible D gene (6 bases). Germline V gene sequence: CDR1 KGHSH, CDR2 LQKENI. The CDR3 covers 14 residues. V dropped 2 bases and J dropped 2 bases, with 9 bases sitting between them. CDR3 nucleotides: TGTGCCAGCTCACCATCGGGACAAAACACTGAAGCTTTCTTT. This translates into CASSPSGQNTEAFF.

The V gene is TRBV9, the J gene TRBJ2-1; perhaps TRBD1 as D (5 bases). In germline, CDR1 is SGDLS, CDR2 YYNGEE. V lost 1 base, J lost 0 bases, and 11 bases lay in between. The CDR3 consists of 16 residues. This CDR3 is CASSVTQTGSYNEQFF. CDR3 bases: TGTGCCAGCAGCGTAACGCAAACAGGCTCCTACAATGAGCAGTTCTTC.

The chain employs TRBV6-5 and TRBJ1-1; 8 nucleotides match TRBD1. Germline CDR1 reads MNHEY; CDR2 reads SVGAGI. The J segment lost 1 base and the V segment lost 8 bases, leaving 6 bases of the junction unmatched. This CDR3 contains 14 residues. The CDR3 DNA reads as TGTGCCAGCGGTCGGACAGGGCCGAACACTGAAGCTTTCTTT. Encoded protein: CASGRTGPNTEAFF.

This clone was observed a handful of times. V is TRBV5-4 and J is TRBJ2-2, with a possible D match to TRBD2 (5 bases). Germline V gene data show CDR1 as SGHNT and CDR2 as YYREEE (reference sequence). The CDR3 loop spans 17 amino acids. V was shortened by 4 bases and J by 1 base, with 17 bases between the two germline ends. CDR3: CASSQFRGAENTGELFF. Written as DNA, the CDR3 is TGTGCCAGCAGCCAGTTCCGGGGTGCAGAGAACACCGGGGAGCTGTTTTTT.

This clone was observed a handful of times. J is TRBJ2-1 and V is TRBV9, with 8 bases that match TRBD1. Germline V gives CDR1 SGDLS, CDR2 YYNGEE. With V trimmed by 0 bases and J by 2 bases, 4 bases remained unmatched. There are 16 residues in the CDR3. DNA for the CDR3: TGTGCCAGCAGCGTAGAAGGACAGGGTGCCTACAATGAGCAGTTCTTC. This codes for CASSVEGQGAYNEQFF.

The table lists this clone with a few counts. This chain links TRBV28 with TRBJ1-4; D may be TRBD1 (6 bases). CDR3 length: 15 amino acids. Trimming shortened V by 6 bases and J by 4 bases, and 15 bases separated the two germline ends. Germline V gene lookup returns CDR1 MDHEN and CDR2 SYDVKM. The DNA of the CDR3 is TGTGCCAGCAGCCCAGGGGCAGGGCTTAATGAAAAACTGTTTTTT. This sequence encodes CASSPGAGLNEKLFF.

This clone was seen only a few times. The rearrangement links TRBV30 to TRBJ1-2, with a tentative D call TRBD1 (5 bases). The CDR3 sequence is 13 residues long. The ends were cut back, 2 bases at V and 0 bases at J, with 7 bases in the middle. The V gene's germline CDR1 is GTSNPN and CDR2 SVGIG (reference sequence). The CDR3 sequence is CAWSRRANYGYTF. The CDR3 nucleotides are TGTGCCTGGAGTCGCAGGGCTAACTATGGCTACACCTTC.

The J gene is TRBJ2-1, the V gene TRBV7-8; 8 bases fit TRBD2. The CDR3 is 13 amino acids. Germline CDR1 reads SGHVS; CDR2 reads FQNEAQ. Trimming cost V 10 bases and J 2 bases; bases outside gene matches: 4. The CDR3 region has the DNA TGTGCCACAGGACTAGCAACCTACAATGAGCAGTTCTTC. Translated, it gives CATGLATYNEQFF.

The chain combines TRBV7-2 with TRBJ2-7; 8 positions agree with TRBD2. Germline values: CDR1 SGHTA, CDR2 FQGNSA. V shed 1 base, J shed 3 bases, and the junction held 8 bases outside the gene matches. This CDR3 has 16 amino acids. The chain's CDR3 is CASSLVRAGGFYEQYF. CDR3 in DNA: TGTGCCAGCAGCTTAGTTCGGGCGGGAGGTTTCTACGAGCAGTACTTC. Based on the CDR3 plus reference TRBV7-2 and TRBJ2-7, the full variable domain is GAGVSQSPSNKVTEKGKDVELRCDPISGHTALYWYRQSLGQGLEFLIYFQGNSAPDKSGLPSDRFSAERTGGSVSTLTIQRTQQEDSAVYLCASSLVRAGGFYEQYFGPGTRLTVT.

The chain has TRBV19 and TRBJ1-5; possible D gene TRBD1, 5 bases. The germline gives CDR1 LNHDA, CDR2 SQIVND (reference sequence). Deletions cut 7 bases from V and 13 bases from J, with 14 bases between. This CDR3 has 11 amino acids. CDR3 region: CASTSGGVQHF. DNA of the CDR3: TGTGCCAGTACCTCAGGAGGGGTTCAGCATTTT.

This chain connects TRBV9 to TRBJ2-2; the match to TRBD2 covers 8 bases. The trim removed 4 bases at V and 7 bases at J, leaving 12 bases unmatched. Germline CDR1 is SGDLS and CDR2 is YYNGEE. The CDR3 runs to 16 residues. The CDR3 DNA sequence: TGTGCCAGCAGCCCGTCTAGCGGGCTAAGGGGCGGGGAGCTGTTTTTT. Its protein product is CASSPSSGLRGGELFF.

The V gene is TRBV29-1, the J gene TRBJ1-1, with a weak D call TRBD1 (6 bases). This CDR3 contains 12 residues. V lost 7 bases and J lost 7, with 16 bases in between. The germline V gene has CDR1 SQVTM and CDR2 ANQGSEA. The CDR3 nucleotides read TGCAGCGCCCCAAGGGCCAGGGGTGAAGCTTTCTTT. Translating gives CSAPRARGEAFF.

V gene TRBV2 combines with J gene TRBJ2-5; D not certain. This CDR3 contains 13 residues. V was clipped by 1 base and J by 5 bases, with 8 bases between them. Germline V gene sequence: CDR1 SNHLY, CDR2 FYNNEI. The CDR3 nucleotides are TGTGCCAGCAGTGAAGGACATCGGGAGACCCAGTACTTC. Translated, it gives CASSEGHRETQYF.

The chain is built from TRBV4-3 and TRBJ1-2; tentative D call: TRBD1 (6 bases). This CDR3 region has 19 residues. The V and J ends lost 0 bases and 4 bases respectively, with 24 bases between them. Germline V lookup: CDR1 LGHNA, CDR2 YSLEER. CDR3 coding DNA: TGCGCCAGCAGCCAAGATCTGTATAAGGGACACCTGACTGTCTATGGCTACACCTTC. This sequence encodes CASSQDLYKGHLTVYGYTF.

The genes are TRBV27 and TRBJ2-7; D possibly corresponds to TRBD2 (5 bases). CDR3 length: 18 residues. V lost 6 bases, J lost 2 bases, and 26 bases lay in between. CDR1 and CDR2 from the germline V gene are MNHEY and SMNVEV (reference sequence). CDR3 protein: CASSFSPAVSVGTYEQYF. The CDR3 region has the DNA TGTGCCAGCAGCTTCAGCCCCGCAGTTAGCGTAGGAACCTACGAGCAGTACTTC.

In DNA, the CDR3 is TGTGCCTGGGCGAAGGACAGGAGCTATGGCTACACCTTC. It codes for CAWAKDRSYGYTF. This chain uses TRBV30 with TRBJ1-2; 7 nucleotides match TRBD1. Unmatched junction bases numbered 7, after V lost 5 bases and J lost 4 bases. The germline gives CDR1 GTSNPN, CDR2 SVGIG (reference sequence). This CDR3 region has 13 residues.

The chain combines TRBV2 with TRBJ1-4, with 10 bases that match TRBD1. The CDR3 consists of 16 residues. The V gene's germline CDR1 is SNHLY and CDR2 FYNNEI. The J segment lost 1 base and the V segment lost 4 bases, leaving 3 bases of the junction unmatched. This CDR3 is CASSGGTGVTNEKLFF. DNA of the CDR3: TGTGCCAGCAGTGGCGGGACAGGGGTAACTAATGAAAAACTGTTTTTT.

The gene calls are TRBV5-1 and TRBJ2-1, with TRBD2 matching 7 bases. The CDR3 loop spans 13 amino acids. The germline V gene encodes CDR1 SGHRS and CDR2 YFSETQ. V lost 5 bases, J lost 4 bases, and 3 bases stayed unmatched. CDR3 bases: TGCGCCAGCAGAGCGGGGTCTTACAATGAGCAGTTCTTC. This codes for CASRAGSYNEQFF.

This clone was seen just once. The chain combines TRBV4-2 with TRBJ1-2, with 8 bases matching TRBD1. Per germline, CDR1 LGHNA and CDR2 YNFKEQ. The CDR3 extends over 18 amino acids. Trimming removed 0 bases from V and 6 bases from J; junction bases left unmatched: 15. This chain's CDR3 is CASSQDLRQGFIRHGYTF. CDR3 coding DNA: TGTGCCAGCAGCCAAGATCTGAGACAGGGGTTCATCCGTCATGGCTACACCTTC.

The chain joins TRBV18 to TRBJ1-2; D is unresolved. Germline lookup yields CDR1 KGHSH and CDR2 LQKENI. The V end was cut by 3 bases, the J end by 7 bases, with 9 bases between. The CDR3 has 12 amino acids. CDR3 nucleotides: TGTGCCAGCTCACCCCCCGGGGTTGGCTACACCTTC. It encodes CASSPPGVGYTF.

The chain joins TRBV18 to TRBJ2-5; 11 nucleotides agree with TRBD1. Germline values: CDR1 KGHSH, CDR2 LQKENI. J lost 1 base, V lost 4 bases, and 5 bases had no gene match. CDR3 size: 16 residues. CDR3 nucleotide sequence: TGTGCCAGCTCACTCGGGACAGGGGGGAGCCAAGAGACCCAGTACTTC. As protein: CASSLGTGGSQETQYF.